What follows is one TCR beta chain and its context. Its antigen is undetermined. The time point here: week 35, safety follow-up. A 20-mer mutant IDH1 peptide at 300 ug was injected subcutaneously with topical imiquimod. The data were taken from a study of a mutant IDH1 vaccine in newly diagnosed glioma. Overall study context: Beginning 4-6 weeks after radiotherapy alone, or with temozolomide cycles, vaccination took place. Earlier therapy was either radiotherapy, temozolomide, or both, and most got both.

V gave up 5 bases and J gave up 1 base, with 14 bases separating them. This CDR3 contains 15 residues. CDR1 and CDR2 from the germline V gene are SEHNR and FQNEAQ (reference sequence). The table came from immunoSEQ multiplex PCR; TCRdb's copy has only in-frame clones and leaves some out. The sample yields under 40,000 clones, around 83% seen once. The clonotype originates from a woman aged 18 to 35 with glioma. The chain recombines TRBV7-9 with TRBJ1-1; maybe TRBD1 (5 bases). The sequenced sample was PBMCs, obtained from a glioma patient whose treatment included an IDH1 peptide vaccine. CDR3 amino acids: CASSPNSGGNTEAFF. The CDR3 nucleotides read TGTGCCAGCAGCCCTAATTCGGGGGGGAACACTGAAGCTTTCTTT.